This T cell receptor beta chain came from a study of molecular identifiers for immune sequencing clone quantification. Broader study findings: Sizes of clones that are highly expanded could be underestimated (if identical TCR molecules share a barcode).

This clonotype was counted ten times or more. The antigen is unknown. Germline V gives CDR1 SQVTM, CDR2 ANQGSEA. V lost 3 bases to trimming and J lost 1 base, with 16 bases between them. This CDR3 has 16 residues. Each CDR3 protein gets one entry after TCRdb re-called the PCR reads with MiXCR. The repertoire holds a few hundred thousand distinct CDR3 sequences, with about 20% as singletons. Naive CD8 libraries came from approximately 20,000 to 980,000 sorted cells with 10%, 30% or 50% RNA. The gene calls are TRBV29-1 and TRBJ1-3; D is ambiguous. The sequence came from a human donor in good health. Some libraries in this study had Jurkat cell RNA spiked in. The specimen sequenced was naive CD8+ T cells from blood, with Jurkat cell RNA spiked in. As to subset: FACS-sorted CD8+CD4-CCR7+CD45RA+ naive T cells. The CDR3 nucleotides read TGCAGCGTTGAGGGTGACGGGGATCGATCTGGAAACACCATATATTTT. Translation gives CSVEGDGDRSGNTIYF.